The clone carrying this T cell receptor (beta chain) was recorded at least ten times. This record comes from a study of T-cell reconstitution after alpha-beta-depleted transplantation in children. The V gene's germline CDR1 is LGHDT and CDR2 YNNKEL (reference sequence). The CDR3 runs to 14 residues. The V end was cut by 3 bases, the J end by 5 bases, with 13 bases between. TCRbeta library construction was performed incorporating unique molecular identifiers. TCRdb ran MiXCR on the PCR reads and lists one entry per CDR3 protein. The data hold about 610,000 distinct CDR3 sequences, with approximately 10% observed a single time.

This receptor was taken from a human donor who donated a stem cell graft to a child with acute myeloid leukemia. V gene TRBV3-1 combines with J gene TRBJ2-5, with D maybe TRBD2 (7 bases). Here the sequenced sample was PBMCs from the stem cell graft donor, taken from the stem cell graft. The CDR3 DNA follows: TGTGCCAGCAGCCAGAGGGGGGGCGGTGAGACCCAGTACTTC. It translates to CASSQRGGGETQYF.